Following are 20 T cell receptor beta chains from one sample sequenced in a study of cytomegalovirus exposure and HLA in healthy donors. Some clones are missing from TCRdb's copy, which holds only in-frame ones; the method was immunoSEQ multiplex PCR. The sample lists over 250,000 clones, 65% to 90% occurring once. The material sequenced was PBMCs. Receptors were obtained from a woman between 18 and 29 years old in good health and CMV-seronegative.

The chain is built from TRBV5-4 and TRBJ1-5, with D perhaps TRBD1 (5 bases). CDR3 length: 12 residues. The germline V and J ends were trimmed by 0 bases and 8 bases, with 6 bases remaining between them. Germline lookup yields CDR1 SGHNT and CDR2 YYREEE (reference sequence). The CDR3 spells CASSLEGEPQHF. The CDR3 DNA reads as TGTGCCAGCAGCTTGGAAGGGGAGCCCCAGCATTTT.

J is TRBJ2-1 and V is TRBV5-6; 7 bases align to TRBD1. Trimming took 5 bases from V and 7 from J; bases not matched to a gene: 21. This CDR3 comprises 18 residues. Germline V gene lookup returns CDR1 SGHDT and CDR2 YYEEEE. The CDR3 loop is CASSPSSRGRSLNNEQFF. The CDR3 region has the DNA TGTGCCAGCAGTCCTAGTTCAAGGGGGCGAAGTTTGAATAATGAGCAGTTCTTC. Looking up the rest from reference TRBV5-6 and TRBJ2-1 gives the full variable domain: DAGVTQSPTHLIKTRGQQVTLRCSPKSGHDTVSWYQQALGQGPQFIFQYYEEEERQRGNFPDRFSGHQFPNYSSELNVNALLLGDSALYLCASSPSSRGRSLNNEQFFGPGTRLTVL.

This clone came up a few times. The chain combines TRBV9 with TRBJ1-1; D remains ambiguous. The V gene lost 0 bases and the J gene lost 8 bases, with 8 bases spanning the gap. The CDR3 sequence is 12 residues long. CDR1 is SGDLS and CDR2 is YYNGEE in the germline V gene. CDR3 DNA sequence: TGTGCCAGCAGCGTAGGAGTACGGGAAGCTTTCTTT. Amino acids: CASSVGVREAFF.

This chain joins TRBV19 and TRBJ1-6; tentative D call: TRBD1 (6 bases). CDR1 and CDR2 from the germline V gene are LNHDA and SQIVND (reference sequence). This CDR3 spans 15 amino acids. The germline V and J ends were trimmed by 3 bases and 9 bases, with 15 bases remaining between them. The CDR3 reads CASSMGGGRISPLHF. The CDR3 nucleotides are TGTGCCAGTAGTATGGGAGGGGGGCGCATTTCACCCCTCCACTTT.

The chain uses TRBV13 and TRBJ2-7, with D possibly matching TRBD2 (6 bases). The V end lost 6 bases, the J end lost 3 bases, and 15 bases lay between the germline ends. This CDR3 has 14 residues. Germline-derived CDR1 and CDR2 are PRHDT and FYEKMQ (reference sequence). CDR3 region: CASRRRESNYEQYF. CDR3 sequence (DNA): TGTGCCAGCAGGCGTCGGGAGTCTAACTACGAGCAGTACTTC. The full variable domain, completed using reference TRBV13 and TRBJ2-7, is AAGVIQSPRHLIKEKRETATLKCYPIPRHDTVYWYQQGPGQDPQFLISFYEKMQSDKGSIPDRFSAQQFSDYHSELNMSSLELGDSALYFCASRRRESNYEQYFGPGTRLTVT.

This clone was seen once. This rearrangement joins TRBV7-3 to TRBJ2-2; TRBD2 agrees at 8 bases. Per the germline V gene, CDR1 is SGHTA and CDR2 is FQGTGA. V lost 8 bases to trimming and J lost 4 bases; unmatched junction nucleotides: 6. The CDR3 is 14 residues long. CDR3 nucleotides: TGTGCCAGCCACCGCGGGGGGAGCACCGGGGAGCTGTTTTTT. It yields the protein CASHRGGSTGELFF.

To note about this clone: The sample carries other DNA sequences with the same CDR3. CDR3 bases: TGCGCCAGCAGCCAAGGGCAGGGGGAAGAAAAACTGTTTTTT. This codes for CASSQGQGEEKLFF. This rearrangement joins TRBV4-3 to TRBJ1-4, with 7 bases fitting TRBD1. The germline V gene encodes CDR1 LGHNA and CDR2 YSLEER. This CDR3 comprises 14 residues. The J segment lost 8 bases and the V segment lost 1 base, leaving 4 bases of the junction unmatched.

The chain is built from TRBV6-5 and TRBJ2-3; perhaps TRBD2 as D (5 bases). The CDR3 runs 13 residues. The V end lost 0 bases, the J end lost 6 bases, and 7 bases lay between the germline ends. In germline, CDR1 is MNHEY, CDR2 SVGAGI. CDR3 bases: TGTGCCAGCAGTTACTCGTTAGCGGATACGCAGTATTTT. Residues: CASSYSLADTQYF.

The chain combines TRBV7-6 with TRBJ1-2; D unresolved. CDR1 SGHVS and CDR2 FNYEAQ come from the germline V gene. CDR3 length: 12 amino acids. Trimming removed 4 bases at V and 7 bases at J, with 10 bases between. CDR3 nucleotides: TGTGCCAGCAGCTCCCGGGATGGTGGCTACACCTTC. Translating gives CASSSRDGGYTF.

The CDR3 here is CASSQVQGNYGYTF. The CDR3 coding sequence is TGCGCCAGCAGCCAGGTACAGGGAAACTATGGCTACACCTTC. The V call is TRBV4-1, the J call TRBJ1-2; TRBD1 is a possible D gene (6 bases). Germline CDR1 is MGHRA and CDR2 is YSYEKL. V was pared by 3 bases and J by 2 bases, with 10 bases between. CDR3 length: 14 residues.

This chain joins TRBV4-3 and TRBJ2-2; the match to TRBD1 covers 7 bases. J was trimmed by 0 bases and V by 0 bases; bases with no gene match: 4. CDR1 and CDR2 (germline): LGHNA, YSLEER. This CDR3 region has 17 residues. CDR3 sequence reads: CASSQDYGTANTGELFF. CDR3 DNA: TGCGCCAGCAGCCAAGATTATGGGACAGCGAACACCGGGGAGCTGTTTTTT.

CDR3 sequence: CAWTSGGGPYNEQFF. CDR3 in DNA: TGTGCCTGGACTTCCGGGGGGGGGCCCTACAATGAGCAGTTCTTC. The rearrangement links TRBV30 to TRBJ2-1, with TRBD2 matching 8 bases. Germline CDR1 is GTSNPN and CDR2 is SVGIG (reference sequence). The CDR3 length is 15 residues. V gave up 4 bases and J gave up 2 bases; unmatched junction bases: 7.

On this clone itself: The same CDR3 arises from other DNA sequences in this sample as well. The chain recombines TRBV29-1 with TRBJ2-7, with D perhaps TRBD1 (5 bases). There are 14 residues in the CDR3. V dropped 2 bases and J dropped 7 bases, with 18 bases sitting between them. Germline lookup yields CDR1 SQVTM and CDR2 ANQGSEA. The CDR3, as DNA: TGCAGCGTTGAACAATCAGGGCCACGTCGGGAGCAGTACTTC. Amino acid sequence: CSVEQSGPRREQYF.

This chain links TRBV7-2 with TRBJ2-7; 7 nucleotides line up with TRBD2. The CDR3 is made up of 15 amino acids. V shed 5 bases, J shed 1 base, and the junction held 8 bases outside the gene matches. Germline CDR1 SGHTA, CDR2 FQGNSA. CDR3 in DNA: TGTGCCAGCAGCCACGTCGGGACTACGTCCTACGAGCAGTACTTC. Translated: CASSHVGTTSYEQYF.

This chain uses TRBV7-2 with TRBJ2-7, with D possibly matching TRBD1 (5 bases). This CDR3 region has 13 residues. V was shortened by 6 bases and J by 4 bases, with 13 bases between the two germline ends. The germline V gene has CDR1 SGHTA and CDR2 FQGNSA. CDR3 DNA sequence: TGTGCCAGCAGAGGGGCCCTCCGTTACGAGCAGTACTTC. This translates into CASRGALRYEQYF.

This clone came up a few times. V usage is TRBV30 and J usage is TRBJ1-1, with TRBD1 as a possible D gene (6 bases). Germline lookup yields CDR1 GTSNPN and CDR2 SVGIG (reference sequence). Trimming shortened V by 3 bases and J by 2 bases, and 16 bases separated the two germline ends. This CDR3 spans 15 amino acids. CDR3 coding DNA: TGTGCCTGGAGCCCTAAGACAGGCCTCAACACTGAAGCTTTCTTT. Its translation: CAWSPKTGLNTEAFF.

The chain uses TRBV4-2 and TRBJ1-4, with a possible D match to TRBD1 (6 bases). V shed 3 bases and J shed 0 bases, with 11 bases lying between them. CDR1 LGHNA and CDR2 YNFKEQ come from the germline V gene. The CDR3 length is 16 residues. CDR3 bases: TGTGCCAGCAGCCAGGAAGGGGGAACAACTAATGAAAAACTGTTTTTT. This sequence encodes CASSQEGGTTNEKLFF.

This clone has a handful of counts. This chain links TRBV5-6 with TRBJ2-7, with TRBD2 matching over 9 bases. The CDR3 is 18 residues long. Germline trimming cut 4 bases from V and 7 bases from J; bases unmatched to any gene: 21. CDR1 SGHDT and CDR2 YYEEEE come from the germline V gene. Written as DNA, the CDR3 is TGTGCCAGCAGCCCAGGGGCGACTAGCGGCCTTCCCCACGAGGAGCAGTACTTC. Translation gives CASSPGATSGLPHEEQYF.

DNA for the CDR3: TGTGCCGGGTCAGCAGGGCGGGAGGACGAGCAGTACTTC. It codes for CAGSAGREDEQYF. The chain carries TRBV2 and TRBJ2-7; 8 nucleotides line up with TRBD2. This CDR3 is built from 13 residues. V gave up 11 bases and J gave up 5 bases; unmatched junction bases: 11. Germline CDR1 and CDR2: SNHLY and FYNNEI.

Regarding this clone: In the same sample, other DNA sequences code for this CDR3. The chain couples TRBV10-3 to TRBJ2-7; no definite D call. Germline V gene sequence: CDR1 ENHRY, CDR2 SYGVKD. There are 11 residues in the CDR3. V lost 1 base and J 4 bases, leaving 2 bases between the germline ends. The CDR3 protein is CAISELYEQYF. Written as DNA, the CDR3 is TGTGCCATCAGTGAGTTATACGAGCAGTACTTC.